Below, 28 T cell receptor beta chains from the same sample are listed, as sequenced in a study of response to subunit inactivated influenza vaccine. A single record per CDR3 protein comes from TCRdb applying MiXCR to the RT-PCR reads. Of approximately 500,000 distinct CDR3 sequences in the sample, under 30% were seen once. In addition, the sample was reused for a study of T cells expressing NK-cell markers. That report notes: UMIs were included in TCR beta cDNA generated by 5'RACE template switching.

Material: CD4+ T cells sorted from PBMCs, obtained about 12 days after vaccination. All receptors come from a man aged 50 to 60 who received an inactivated influenza vaccine.

This clonotype was counted only a few times. The CDR3 sequence is CASSLEYPSGANVLTF. Here the CDR3 DNA reads TGTGCCAGCAGCTTAGAGTACCCCTCTGGGGCCAACGTCCTGACTTTC. The chain uses TRBV7-8 and TRBJ2-6; the D is unclear. The CDR3 is 16 residues long. Germline CDR1 is SGHVS and CDR2 is FQNEAQ. Trimming took 1 base from V and 0 from J, leaving 7 bases between them.

V gene TRBV7-2 combines with J gene TRBJ2-1; 7 nucleotides match TRBD1. The CDR3 sequence is 13 residues long. The V gene's germline CDR1 is SGHTA and CDR2 FQGNSA. The V gene end was trimmed by 5 bases and the J gene end by 8 bases; junction bases not matched to a gene: 6. This chain's CDR3 is CASSRQGDDEQFF. CDR3 bases: TGTGCCAGCAGCCGGCAGGGGGATGATGAGCAGTTCTTC.

This clonotype was detected a few times. The chain links TRBV20-1 to TRBJ2-3; 8 positions agree with TRBD2. The CDR3 loop spans 16 amino acids. The germline V gene encodes CDR1 DFQATT and CDR2 SNEGSKA (reference sequence). V lost 3 bases to trimming and J lost 5 bases; unmatched junction nucleotides: 13. The CDR3 bases are TGCAGTGCTAGTGCCCCAACTAGCGGAGGGCTAGATACGCAGTATTTT. Residues: CSASAPTSGGLDTQYF.

This clonotype was detected only a few times. V usage is TRBV20-1 and J usage is TRBJ1-6, with D possibly being TRBD1 (5 bases). V was trimmed by 5 bases and J by 2 bases, leaving 13 bases between them. The CDR3 loop spans 15 amino acids. Germline V gene data show CDR1 as DFQATT and CDR2 as SNEGSKA (reference sequence). CDR3 nucleotide sequence: TGCAGTGCTCTAGGCTGGGACCCCTATAATTCACCCCTCCACTTT. Its protein is CSALGWDPYNSPLHF.

This clonotype showed up just a few times. The chain recombines TRBV2 with TRBJ1-4; tentatively, D is TRBD1 (6 bases). The CDR3 is 15 amino acids. CDR1 is SNHLY, CDR2 FYNNEI, per germline. Trimming took off 6 bases at V and 0 bases at J, with 11 bases between the two ends. CDR3 sequence reads: CASSNDRTTNEKLFF. The CDR3 nucleotides are TGTGCCAGCAGCAATGACAGGACAACTAATGAAAAACTGTTTTTT.

The chain has TRBV7-6 and TRBJ1-1; D not certain. V dropped 4 bases and J dropped 3 bases, with 9 bases sitting between them. CDR3 length: 13 residues. Germline loops: CDR1 SGHVS, CDR2 FNYEAQ. CDR3 amino acids: CASSSQWDTEAFF. As DNA, the CDR3 is TGTGCCAGCAGCTCCCAATGGGACACTGAAGCTTTCTTT.

The rearrangement links TRBV27 to TRBJ2-3; TRBD2 aligns across 11 bases. CDR1 is MNHEY, CDR2 SMNVEV, per germline (reference sequence). Unmatched junction bases numbered 6, after V lost 4 bases and J lost 9 bases. The CDR3 runs to 14 residues. CDR3 amino acids: CASSSSSGRRTQYF. The CDR3 DNA reads as TGTGCCAGCAGTTCCTCTAGCGGGAGGAGAACGCAGTATTTT.

V and J are TRBV7-9 and TRBJ1-1; 12 bases align to TRBD1. The V and J ends lost 4 bases and 4 bases, in that order; junction bases with no gene match: 4. CDR1 is SEHNR, CDR2 FQNEAQ, per germline (reference sequence). This CDR3 region has 15 residues. This chain's CDR3 is CASSSGTGGFTEAFF. The CDR3 DNA sequence: TGTGCCAGCAGCTCGGGGACAGGGGGCTTCACTGAAGCTTTCTTT.

This clonotype was counted only a few times. The chain combines TRBV9 with TRBJ2-1; 9 bases map to TRBD2. This CDR3 spans 15 amino acids. CDR1 and CDR2 (germline): SGDLS, YYNGEE. V was pared by 0 bases and J by 5 bases, with 3 bases of the junction left unmatched. Here the CDR3 reads CASSVVTSGNNEQFF. CDR3 nucleotide sequence: TGTGCCAGCAGCGTAGTGACTAGCGGAAACAATGAGCAGTTCTTC.

There are many counts of this clonotype. The chain is built from TRBV10-3 and TRBJ2-2; D gene unclear. V gave up 6 bases and J gave up 7 bases, with 6 bases separating them. This CDR3 comprises 11 residues. The germline V gene encodes CDR1 ENHRY and CDR2 SYGVKD. The CDR3 nucleotides read TGTGCCATCAGGGGCAGCGGGGAGCTGTTTTTT. It translates to CAIRGSGELFF.

This clonotype was detected a few times. This chain uses TRBV6-6 with TRBJ1-3; D uncertain. This CDR3 has 13 amino acids. Germline CDR1 MNHNY, CDR2 SVGAGI (reference sequence). V was trimmed by 5 bases and J by 4 bases, leaving 9 bases between them. CDR3 loop: CASSERVGNTIYF. The CDR3 nucleotides read TGTGCCAGCAGTGAGCGAGTGGGAAACACCATATATTTT.

CDR3 amino acids: CASSFRTATNEKLFF. The CDR3 nucleotides read TGTGCCAGCAGCTTCAGGACAGCAACTAATGAAAAACTGTTTTTT. The rearrangement links TRBV5-6 to TRBJ1-4, with a tentative D call TRBD1 (6 bases). Germline assignment: CDR1 SGHDT and CDR2 YYEEEE. V gave up 2 bases and J gave up 0 bases, with 8 bases separating them. The CDR3 totals 15 residues.

A few counts support this clonotype. V is TRBV28 and J is TRBJ2-5; TRBD2 matches 14 bases. Germline loops: CDR1 MDHEN, CDR2 SYDVKM. The CDR3 has 16 residues. With V trimmed by 5 bases and J by 12 bases, 14 bases remained unmatched. The CDR3 nucleotides are TGTGCCAGCAGTCGCCCGGGACTAGCGGGAGATAGTCGCGAGTACTTC. It yields the protein CASSRPGLAGDSREYF.

The sample holds a few counts of this clonotype. In nucleotides, the CDR3 is TGTGCCAGCAGGGGTACCGGGACTAGCACAGGGAATGAGCAGTTCTTC. It translates to CASRGTGTSTGNEQFF. The rearrangement uses TRBV28 and TRBJ2-1, with TRBD2 identical over 9 bases. Germline V gives CDR1 MDHEN, CDR2 SYDVKM. The V segment lost 6 bases and the J segment 7 bases; nucleotides outside the gene matches: 13. This CDR3 comprises 16 residues.

A few counts support this clonotype. The gene calls are TRBV4-3 and TRBJ1-4, with D perhaps TRBD1 (5 bases). This CDR3 spans 17 amino acids. Trimming shortened V by 0 bases and J by 2 bases, and 13 bases separated the two germline ends. From germline, CDR1 is LGHNA and CDR2 YSLEER. CDR3 coding DNA: TGCGCCAGCAGCCAAGACCTCTTAAGGGGCACTAATGAAAAACTGTTTTTT. As protein: CASSQDLLRGTNEKLFF.

This clonotype has just a few counts. V gene TRBV20-1 combines with J gene TRBJ2-7, with 9 positions matching TRBD1. Germline CDR1 is DFQATT and CDR2 is SNEGSKA (reference sequence). J lost 2 bases, V lost 2 bases, and 4 bases had no gene match. The CDR3 spans 14 residues. The CDR3 sequence is CSARYDRGAYEQYF. The CDR3 region has the DNA TGCAGTGCTAGATACGACAGGGGGGCCTACGAGCAGTACTTC.

CDR3 loop: CASSSRTGGSNTEAFF. In DNA form, the CDR3 reads TGTGCCAGCAGCTCGCGGACAGGGGGTTCAAACACTGAAGCTTTCTTT. The chain uses TRBV7-9 and TRBJ1-1; TRBD1 matches 10 bases. Unmatched junction bases numbered 7, after V lost 4 bases and J lost 2 bases. The germline CDR1 and CDR2 sequences are SEHNR and FQNEAQ (reference sequence). CDR3 length: 16 residues. Full variable domain (outside the CDR3, taken from reference TRBV7-9 and TRBJ1-1): DTGVSQNPRHKITKRGQNVTFRCDPISEHNRLYWYRQTLGQGPEFLTYFQNEAQLEKSRLLSDRFSAERPKGSFSTLEIQRTEQGDSAMYLCASSSRTGGSNTEAFFGQGTRLTVV.

The rearrangement uses TRBV10-3 and TRBJ2-3; the D is unclear. CDR3 length: 13 residues. Germline CDR1 and CDR2: ENHRY and SYGVKD. V lost 7 bases and J 0 bases, leaving 8 bases between the germline ends. The CDR3 loop reads CAITDQSTDTQYF. The CDR3 DNA reads as TGTGCCATCACCGATCAGAGCACAGATACGCAGTATTTT.

This clonotype was seen a few times. V and J are TRBV18 and TRBJ1-6; D call uncertain. The germline CDR1 and CDR2 sequences are KGHSH and LQKENI. This CDR3 region has 15 residues. Deletions cut 0 bases from V and 7 bases from J, with 10 bases between. The DNA of the CDR3 is TGTGCCAGCTCACCACCGTCCCTCTCGAATTCACCCCTCCACTTT. Protein sequence: CASSPPSLSNSPLHF.

The rearrangement joins TRBV30 to TRBJ2-1; weak D call: TRBD2 (5 bases). V was trimmed by 1 base and J by 4 bases, leaving 26 bases between them. Germline CDR1 GTSNPN, CDR2 SVGIG (reference sequence). This CDR3 is built from 19 residues. The CDR3 reads CAWSGGGPPSLGRYNEQFF. As DNA, the CDR3 is TGTGCCTGGAGTGGTGGAGGCCCCCCCTCATTGGGGAGATACAATGAGCAGTTCTTC. The full variable domain, its missing parts supplied by reference TRBV30 and TRBJ2-1, is SQTIHQWPATLVQPVGSPLSLECTVEGTSNPNLYWYRQAAGRGLQLLFYSVGIGQISSEVPQNLSASRPQDRQFILSSKKLLLSDSGFYLCAWSGGGPPSLGRYNEQFFGPGTRLTVL.

This chain uses TRBV21-1 with TRBJ1-5. TRBV21-1 is marked as a pseudogene. CDR3 length: 15 residues. CDR3 residues: CASSKRQGPGQPQHF. The CDR3 nucleotides are TGTGCCAGCAGCAAAAGACAGGGCCCTGGACAGCCCCAGCATTTT.

V is TRBV7-6 and J is TRBJ2-1, with 9 bases identical to TRBD2. Germline CDR1 SGHVS, CDR2 FNYEAQ. V lost 4 bases, J lost 3 bases, and 4 bases stayed unmatched. CDR3 length: 15 residues. The CDR3 sequence: CASSSSGGLYNEQFF. The DNA for the CDR3 is TGTGCCAGCAGCTCCAGCGGGGGGCTCTACAATGAGCAGTTCTTC.

J is TRBJ1-2 and V is TRBV5-1; weak D call: TRBD1 (5 bases). Trimming removed 0 bases from V and 8 bases from J, with 11 bases in between. Germline V gene data show CDR1 as SGHRS and CDR2 as YFSETQ. The CDR3 has 13 amino acids. The CDR3 is CASSLAGRSGYTF. CDR3 bases: TGCGCCAGCAGCTTGGCGGGGCGTTCGGGCTACACCTTC.

This clonotype was detected a few times. V and J are TRBV20-1 and TRBJ2-7; 11 nucleotides align to TRBD2. Germline V gene sequence: CDR1 DFQATT, CDR2 SNEGSKA (reference sequence). This CDR3 has 14 amino acids. Trimming cost V 6 bases and J 3 bases; bases outside gene matches: 7. The DNA of the CDR3 is TGCAGTGCCCCAGGGACTAGCGGAAACTACGAGCAGTACTTC. As protein: CSAPGTSGNYEQYF.

This chain links TRBV7-8 with TRBJ2-1; D gene unclear. The CDR3 spans 15 residues. Trimming took 2 bases from V and 8 from J, leaving 16 bases between them. Germline CDR1 is SGHVS and CDR2 is FQNEAQ. In nucleotides, the CDR3 is TGTGCCAGCAGCTTATTACCTGGAAACAACGATGAGCAGTTCTTC. It specifies CASSLLPGNNDEQFF.

This clonotype was detected many times. The chain couples TRBV20-1 to TRBJ2-5; weak D call: TRBD1 (6 bases). The V end was cut by 1 base, the J end by 3 bases, with 12 bases between. This CDR3 is 14 amino acids long. Germline CDR1 and CDR2: DFQATT and SNEGSKA (reference sequence). CDR3 sequence (DNA): TGCAGTGCTAGAGCCACGGACAGCAAAGAGACCCAGTACTTC. Translating gives CSARATDSKETQYF.

The rearrangement uses TRBV12-3 or TRBV12-4 and TRBJ1-1; 7 positions match TRBD1. The CDR3 sequence is 14 residues long. V trimming: 3 bases; J trimming: 3 bases; junction bases outside the gene matches: 4. CDR3 nucleotide sequence: TGTGCCAGCAGTTTGGCGGGACAGCACACTGAAGCTTTCTTT. Translation gives CASSLAGQHTEAFF.

The J gene is TRBJ2-7, the V gene TRBV4-2; D might be TRBD1 or TRBD2, each matching 5 bases. The V end lost 3 bases, the J end lost 0 bases, and 12 bases lay between the germline ends. Germline CDR1 LGHNA, CDR2 YNFKEQ. The CDR3 sequence is 15 residues long. CDR3 bases: TGTGCCAGCAGCCACTCGGAGGACAACTCCTACGAGCAGTACTTC. This codes for CASSHSEDNSYEQYF.